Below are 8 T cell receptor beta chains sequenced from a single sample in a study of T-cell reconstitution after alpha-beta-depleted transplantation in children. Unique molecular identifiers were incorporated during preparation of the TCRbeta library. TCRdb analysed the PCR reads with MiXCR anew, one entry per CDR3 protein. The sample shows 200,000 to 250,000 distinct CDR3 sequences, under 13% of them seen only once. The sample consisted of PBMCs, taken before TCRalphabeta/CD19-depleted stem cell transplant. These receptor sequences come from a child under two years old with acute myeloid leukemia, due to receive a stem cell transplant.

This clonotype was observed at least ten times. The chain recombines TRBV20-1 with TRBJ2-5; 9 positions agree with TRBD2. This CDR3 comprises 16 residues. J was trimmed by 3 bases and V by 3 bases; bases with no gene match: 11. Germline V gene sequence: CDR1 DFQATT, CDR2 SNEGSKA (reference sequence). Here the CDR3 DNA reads TGCAGTGCTAGGGGACTAGCTGAGTCCCTGAAAGAGACCCAGTACTTC. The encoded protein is CSARGLAESLKETQYF.

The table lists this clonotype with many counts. The CDR3 region has the DNA TGTGCCAGCAGCGTATCAGAGGGAGAGAGGTACAATGAGCAGTTCTTC. Translated, it gives CASSVSEGERYNEQFF. The rearrangement links TRBV9 to TRBJ2-1, with D maybe TRBD2 (5 bases). Between the trimmed V and J ends, which lost 1 base and 4 bases, there was a span of 15 bases. Germline CDR1 SGDLS, CDR2 YYNGEE. CDR3 size: 16 residues.

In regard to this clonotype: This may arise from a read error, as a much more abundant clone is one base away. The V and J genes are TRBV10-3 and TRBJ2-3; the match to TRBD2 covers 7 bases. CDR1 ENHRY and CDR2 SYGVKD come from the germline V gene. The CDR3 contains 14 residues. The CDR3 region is CVISAGASPDTQYF. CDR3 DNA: TGTGTCATCAGTGCGGGAGCCTCACCTGATACGCAGTATTTT.

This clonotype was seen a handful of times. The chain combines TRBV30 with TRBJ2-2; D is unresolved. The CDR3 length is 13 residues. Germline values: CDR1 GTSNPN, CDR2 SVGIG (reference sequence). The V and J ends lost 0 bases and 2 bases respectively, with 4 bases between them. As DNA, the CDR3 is TGTGCCTGGAGTGTTTCTAACACCGGGGAGCTGTTTTTT. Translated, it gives CAWSVSNTGELFF. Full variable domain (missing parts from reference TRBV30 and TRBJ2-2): SQTIHQWPATLVQPVGSPLSLECTVEGTSNPNLYWYRQAAGRGLQLLFYSVGIGQISSEVPQNLSASRPQDRQFILSSKKLLLSDSGFYLCAWSVSNTGELFFGEGSRLTVL.

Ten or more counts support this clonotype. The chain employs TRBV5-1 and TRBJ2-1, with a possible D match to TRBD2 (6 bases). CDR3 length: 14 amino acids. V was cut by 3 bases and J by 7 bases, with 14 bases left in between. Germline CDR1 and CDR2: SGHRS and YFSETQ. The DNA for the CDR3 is TGCGCCAGCAGCTGGGGCGGGGTGGGGAATGAGCAGTTCTTC. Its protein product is CASSWGGVGNEQFF.

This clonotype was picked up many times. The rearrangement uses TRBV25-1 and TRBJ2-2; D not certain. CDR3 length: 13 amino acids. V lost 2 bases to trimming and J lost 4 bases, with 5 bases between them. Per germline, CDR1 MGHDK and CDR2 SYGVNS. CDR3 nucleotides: TGTGCCAGCAGTGAAGCAGGCACCGGGGAGCTGTTTTTT. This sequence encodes CASSEAGTGELFF.

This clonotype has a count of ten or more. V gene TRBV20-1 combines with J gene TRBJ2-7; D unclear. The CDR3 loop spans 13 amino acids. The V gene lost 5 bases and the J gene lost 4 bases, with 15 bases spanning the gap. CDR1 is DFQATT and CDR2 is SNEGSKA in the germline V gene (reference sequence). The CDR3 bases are TGCAGTGCTCGACCTAATGAGCTATACGAGCAGTACTTC. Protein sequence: CSARPNELYEQYF.

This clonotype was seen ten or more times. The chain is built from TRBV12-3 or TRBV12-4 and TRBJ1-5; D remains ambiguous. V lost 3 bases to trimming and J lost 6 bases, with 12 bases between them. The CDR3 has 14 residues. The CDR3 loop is CASSLLLISQPQHF. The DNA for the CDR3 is TGTGCCAGCAGTTTGCTCCTCATAAGTCAGCCCCAGCATTTT.